This T cell receptor beta chain appears in the sequencing data of a study of OX40 agonist ivuxolimab in advanced cancers. Study context: Patients got intravenous ivuxolimab at 0.01 to 10 mg/kg every 2 weeks. Overall study results and limits: Some of the nonresponding patients also showed low levels of normalized T-cell clonal expansion. Expanded peripheral T cell antigen specificity was not determined.

As concerns this clone: What it recognizes is unknown. This same CDR3 is encoded by further DNA sequences in the sample.

If patients had autoimmune disease history or systemic immunosuppression, they were excluded. This CDR3 has 18 residues. V shed 0 bases and J 1 base; nucleotides not matched to a gene: 8. Germline V gives CDR1 SGHRS, CDR2 YFSETQ. This table comes from immunoSEQ multiplex PCR, and its TCRdb copy is limited to in-frame clones, with some not included. The profile shows 80,000 to 100,000 clones, approximately 90% of them singletons. The sequences come from CD4+ or CD8+ T cells sorted from blood, collected in a trial of the OX40 agonist ivuxolimab. This chain links TRBV5-1 with TRBJ2-3, with 10 positions matching TRBD1. The receptor was isolated from an adult with an advanced solid tumor such as melanoma, head and neck, liver or kidney cancer. The CDR3: CASSLGDRGPFGTDTQYF. CDR3 DNA: TGCGCCAGCAGCTTGGGGGACAGGGGTCCCTTTGGCACAGATACGCAGTATTTT.